Given below is one T cell receptor beta chain in context. As yet, its antigen is unknown. The sample originates from a study of T cell responses to AZD1222 COVID-19 vaccine. Study-level findings and limits: Unmutated variant regions are reportedly targeted by nearly half of spike-specific TCRs.

J was trimmed by 3 bases and V by 2 bases; bases with no gene match: 1. CDR1 is SGHNT and CDR2 is YENEEA in the germline V gene. The CDR3 covers 13 residues. Sequencing used immunoSEQ multiplex PCR; TCRdb keeps in-frame clones, though not all of them. The sample yields about 100,000 clones, around 86% seen once. The material was peripheral blood, obtained 28 days after the second dose of the MenACWY control vaccine. The TCR comes from an adult who received the MenACWY meningococcal vaccine as a control. The rearrangement joins TRBV11-3 to TRBJ2-7; 7 nucleotides agree with TRBD1. CDR3 nucleotide sequence: TGTGCCAGCAGCTTAAGGGGGCACTACGAGCAGTACTTC. It yields the protein CASSLRGHYEQYF.